This is a list of T cell receptor beta chains from one sample in a study of blood T cell repertoires in COVID-19. Measured with immunoSEQ multiplex PCR; TCRdb has only the in-frame clones, and not every one. The sample shows fewer than 35,000 clones, approximately 85% of them seen only once. Sequencing input: peripheral blood. The source of these receptors is a man aged 55 to 70 with active COVID-19. CDR3s include the opening cysteine and the closing phenylalanine or tryptophan. Each record gives: clone size, V gene, D gene, J gene, CDR3 protein, CDR3 DNA. D genes are given only for firm matches. Clone size is stated in some rows and not others, as once, few, many or a class when expanded.

clone size: .; V gene: TRBV24-1; D gene: TRBD1; J gene: TRBJ2-6; CDR3 protein: CATSGTGTGGAGANVLTF; CDR3 DNA: TGTGCCACCAGTGGGACCGGGACAGGGGGGGCTGGGGCCAACGTCCTGACTTTC
clone size: .; V gene: TRBV2; D gene: .; J gene: TRBJ1-1; CDR3 protein: CASSPRGTSNTEAFF; CDR3 DNA: TGTGCCAGCAGCCCAAGGGGGACATCGAACACTGAAGCTTTCTTT
clone size: .; V gene: TRBV9; D gene: TRBD2; J gene: TRBJ2-1; CDR3 protein: CASGRASGYNEQFF; CDR3 DNA: TGTGCCAGCGGCAGGGCTAGCGGATACAATGAGCAGTTCTTC
clone size: .; V gene: TRBV2; D gene: .; J gene: TRBJ2-3; CDR3 protein: CASSGQGTDTQYF; CDR3 DNA: TGTGCCAGCAGTGGACAGGGCACAGATACGCAGTATTTT
clone size: .; V gene: TRBV7-9; D gene: TRBD2; J gene: TRBJ2-3; CDR3 protein: CASSPVSSGTSTQYF; CDR3 DNA: TGTGCCAGCAGCCCAGTTTCTAGCGGGACGAGTACGCAGTATTTT
clone size: .; V gene: TRBV28; D gene: .; J gene: TRBJ2-7; CDR3 protein: CASSFPPSYEQYF; CDR3 DNA: TGTGCCAGCAGTTTCCCCCCTTCCTACGAGCAGTACTTC
clone size: few; V gene: TRBV28; D gene: .; J gene: TRBJ2-2; CDR3 protein: CASSLPQANTGELFF; CDR3 DNA: TGTGCCAGCAGTCTCCCCCAGGCGAACACCGGGGAGCTGTTTTTT
clone size: .; V gene: TRBV15; D gene: .; J gene: TRBJ2-1; CDR3 protein: CATSRGGRGPYNEQFF; CDR3 DNA: TGTGCCACCAGCAGAGGGGGGCGGGGGCCATACAATGAGCAGTTCTTC
clone size: .; V gene: TRBV7-2; D gene: TRBD1; J gene: TRBJ2-1; CDR3 protein: CASSTQGATHNEQFF; CDR3 DNA: TGTGCCAGCAGCACTCAGGGGGCAACCCACAATGAGCAGTTCTTC
clone size: .; V gene: TRBV5-4; D gene: TRBD2; J gene: TRBJ2-5; CDR3 protein: CASSPSGRAGETQYF; CDR3 DNA: TGTGCCAGCAGCCCAAGCGGGAGGGCGGGAGAGACCCAGTACTTC
clone size: .; V gene: TRBV6-6; D gene: TRBD2; J gene: TRBJ2-3; CDR3 protein: CASTSSGSSGTDTQYF; CDR3 DNA: TGTGCCAGCACGTCTAGCGGGAGCAGCGGCACAGATACGCAGTATTTT
clone size: .; V gene: TRBV15; D gene: .; J gene: TRBJ2-1; CDR3 protein: CATSRDRGSAQFF; CDR3 DNA: TGTGCCACCAGCAGAGATCGGGGTAGCGCGCAGTTCTTC
clone size: .; V gene: TRBV25-1; D gene: TRBD2; J gene: TRBJ2-1; CDR3 protein: CASSVGGGLYNEQFF; CDR3 DNA: TGTGCCAGCAGTGTAGGCGGGGGGCTTTACAATGAGCAGTTCTTC
clone size: .; V gene: TRBV9; D gene: .; J gene: TRBJ2-1; CDR3 protein: CASSSGGEHPYNEQFF; CDR3 DNA: TGTGCCAGCAGCTCCGGCGGAGAGCATCCCTACAATGAGCAGTTCTTC
clone size: .; V gene: TRBV9; D gene: TRBD2; J gene: TRBJ2-5; CDR3 protein: CASSVAAGGGETQYF; CDR3 DNA: TGTGCCAGCAGCGTTGCAGCGGGAGGCGGAGAGACCCAGTACTTC
clone size: .; V gene: TRBV6-5; D gene: TRBD2; J gene: TRBJ2-1; CDR3 protein: CASRRSGTSEDEQFF; CDR3 DNA: TGTGCCAGCAGACGAAGCGGGACTAGCGAGGATGAGCAGTTCTTC
clone size: .; V gene: TRBV27; D gene: .; J gene: TRBJ2-1; CDR3 protein: CASSLRPTNNEQFF; CDR3 DNA: TGTGCCAGCAGTTTACGTCCGACTAACAATGAGCAGTTCTTC
clone size: .; V gene: TRBV27; D gene: TRBD2; J gene: TRBJ2-1; CDR3 protein: CASSLSRLAGVEQFF; CDR3 DNA: TGTGCCAGCAGTTTATCACGGCTAGCGGGAGTGGAGCAGTTCTTC
clone size: .; V gene: TRBV19; D gene: TRBD1; J gene: TRBJ1-6; CDR3 protein: CASSTTGALHF; CDR3 DNA: TGTGCCAGTAGTACCACAGGGGCCCTCCACTTT
clone size: .; V gene: TRBV6-6; D gene: .; J gene: TRBJ1-2; CDR3 protein: CASRVPRGKDNYGYTF; CDR3 DNA: TGTGCCAGCCGCGTCCCGCGGGGAAAAGATAACTATGGCTACACCTTC
clone size: .; V gene: TRBV28; D gene: .; J gene: TRBJ2-1; CDR3 protein: CASRGDNNNEQFF; CDR3 DNA: TGTGCCAGCAGGGGGGACAATAACAATGAGCAGTTCTTC
clone size: .; V gene: TRBV20-1; D gene: .; J gene: TRBJ2-3; CDR3 protein: CSANQADTQYF; CDR3 DNA: TGCAGTGCTAATCAGGCAGATACGCAGTATTTT
clone size: .; V gene: TRBV18; D gene: .; J gene: TRBJ1-1; CDR3 protein: CASSLTLGGGNTEAFF; CDR3 DNA: TGTGCCAGCTCACTTACCCTTGGAGGAGGCAACACTGAAGCTTTCTTT
clone size: .; V gene: TRBV6-5; D gene: .; J gene: TRBJ2-3; CDR3 protein: CASRVSGGFNTQYF; CDR3 DNA: TGTGCCAGCAGGGTTAGCGGAGGGTTTAATACGCAGTATTTT
clone size: .; V gene: TRBV18; D gene: .; J gene: TRBJ1-5; CDR3 protein: CASSPPYSNQPQHF; CDR3 DNA: TGTGCCAGCTCACCACCGTATAGCAATCAGCCCCAGCATTTT
clone size: .; V gene: TRBV5-6; D gene: .; J gene: TRBJ2-2; CDR3 protein: CASSSSTVANTGELFF; CDR3 DNA: TGTGCCAGCAGCTCCTCGACAGTCGCGAACACCGGGGAGCTGTTTTTT
clone size: .; V gene: TRBV7-7; D gene: TRBD2; J gene: TRBJ2-1; CDR3 protein: CASSLAEHYNEQFF; CDR3 DNA: TGTGCTAGCTCCCTAGCGGAGCATTACAATGAGCAGTTCTTC
clone size: .; V gene: TRBV19; D gene: TRBD2; J gene: TRBJ2-7; CDR3 protein: CASSIRTSGSSYEQYF; CDR3 DNA: TGTGCCAGTAGTATCCGGACTAGCGGGAGCTCCTACGAGCAGTACTTC
clone size: .; V gene: TRBV19; D gene: .; J gene: TRBJ2-4; CDR3 protein: CASSVQGIEYF; CDR3 DNA: TGTGCCAGTAGCGTACAGGGCATTGAGTACTTC
clone size: .; V gene: TRBV2; D gene: .; J gene: TRBJ2-1; CDR3 protein: CASRPSGGASYNEQFF; CDR3 DNA: TGTGCCAGCAGGCCGTCGGGCGGGGCCTCCTACAATGAGCAGTTCTTC
clone size: .; V gene: TRBV5-6; D gene: .; J gene: TRBJ2-2; CDR3 protein: CASSWDFTGELFF; CDR3 DNA: TGTGCCAGCAGCTGGGACTTCACCGGGGAGCTGTTTTTT
clone size: .; V gene: TRBV28; D gene: TRBD1; J gene: TRBJ1-2; CDR3 protein: CASGTGALQGAYGYTF; CDR3 DNA: TGTGCCAGCGGGACAGGGGCCCTCCAGGGGGCATATGGCTACACCTTC
clone size: .; V gene: TRBV3-1/TRBV3-2; D gene: .; J gene: TRBJ2-2; CDR3 protein: CASSQGWLANTGELFF; CDR3 DNA: TGTGCCAGCAGCCAAGGTTGGCTTGCGAACACCGGGGAGCTGTTTTTT
clone size: .; V gene: TRBV28; D gene: TRBD1; J gene: TRBJ1-2; CDR3 protein: CARRDRANYGYTF; CDR3 DNA: TGTGCCCGTCGGGACAGGGCAAACTATGGCTACACCTTC
clone size: once; V gene: TRBV4-2; D gene: TRBD2; J gene: TRBJ2-3; CDR3 protein: CASSLSGTSGAFEEQYF; CDR3 DNA: TGTGCCAGCAGCCTTTCCGGGACTAGCGGGGCCTTTGAGGAGCAGTATTTT
clone size: .; V gene: TRBV24-1; D gene: TRBD2; J gene: TRBJ2-1; CDR3 protein: CATSDRTSGGRNEQFF; CDR3 DNA: TGTGCCACCAGTGACCGAACTAGCGGGGGACGAAATGAGCAGTTCTTC
clone size: few; V gene: TRBV5-6; D gene: .; J gene: TRBJ1-2; CDR3 protein: CASSFPPGTQGYGYTF; CDR3 DNA: TGTGCCAGCAGCTTTCCTCCGGGTACTCAAGGCTATGGCTACACCTTC